This T cell receptor (beta chain) was recovered during a study of Ad26.COV2.S vaccination and SARS-CoV-2 variants. Study in general: Donor was one of the participants in the Ad26.COV2.S arm of the COV1001 trial. Ad26.COV2.S, an intramuscular injection, was given once or twice 56 days apart.

The treatment is: around 19 received Ad26.COV2.S at low or high dose, single or two shots; a few received placebo; per-sample allocation not given. Day 63 after the first vaccine or placebo injection was the time point for sampling. In Boston, an adult donor aged 18-55 years took part. Vaccination employed an Ad26 vector expressing the Wuhan-strain SARS-CoV-2 spike. The method was immunoSEQ multiplex PCR; TCRdb's version includes in-frame clones alone and lacks a portion of them. The sample includes about 350,000 clones, around 89% seen only once; the top ten take around 5%. The CDR3 is 13 amino acids. Germline V gene sequence: CDR1 SEHNR, CDR2 FQNEAQ (reference sequence). The V gene lost 3 bases and the J gene lost 7 bases, with 12 bases spanning the gap.

This chain uses TRBV7-9 with TRBJ1-2; D uncertain. This material consisted of peripheral blood, taken in a trial of Ad26.COV2.S vaccine versus placebo. The sequence was obtained from a person between 18 and 65 years old who received the Ad26.COV2.S COVID-19 vaccine or a placebo. CDR3: CASSFSPGSGYTF. CDR3 sequence (DNA): TGTGCCAGCAGCTTCTCCCCCGGTTCTGGCTACACCTTC.